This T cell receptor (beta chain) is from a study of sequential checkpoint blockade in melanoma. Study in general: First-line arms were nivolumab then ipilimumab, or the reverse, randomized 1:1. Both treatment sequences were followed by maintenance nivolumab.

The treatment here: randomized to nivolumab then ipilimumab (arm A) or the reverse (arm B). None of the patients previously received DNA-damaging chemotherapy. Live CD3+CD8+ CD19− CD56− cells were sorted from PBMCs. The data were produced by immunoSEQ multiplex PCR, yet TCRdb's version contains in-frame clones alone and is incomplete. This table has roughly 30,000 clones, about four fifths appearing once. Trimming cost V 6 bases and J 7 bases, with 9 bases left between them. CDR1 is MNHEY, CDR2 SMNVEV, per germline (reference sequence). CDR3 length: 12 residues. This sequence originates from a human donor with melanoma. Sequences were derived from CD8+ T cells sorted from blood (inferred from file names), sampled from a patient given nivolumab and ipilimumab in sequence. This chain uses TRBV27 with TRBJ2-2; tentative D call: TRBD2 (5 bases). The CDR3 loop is CASSGVIGELFF. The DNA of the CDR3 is TGTGCCAGCAGCGGGGTAATCGGGGAGCTGTTTTTT.